This TCR beta chain was found in a study of T-cell memory formation after mild COVID-19. This clonotype has a count of ten or more. V was shortened by 7 bases and J by 4 bases, with 11 bases between the two germline ends. From germline, CDR1 is KGHDR and CDR2 SFDVKD. The CDR3 covers 13 residues. TCRdb re-called the 5' RACE reads through MiXCR, storing one row per CDR3 protein. The sample includes around 370,000 distinct CDR3 sequences, 21% seen only once; the top ten take under 15%. Sample: PBMCs or a T cell subset sorted from them (not recorded which). The TCR was taken from an adult woman who had mild COVID-19 (a few samples of this study predate the infection). Cell type and time point are not known. The rearrangement links TRBV24-1 to TRBJ2-3, with D hard to call. This CDR3 is CATSDPLADTQYF. DNA of the CDR3: TGTGCCACCAGCGACCCCTTAGCAGATACGCAGTATTTT.